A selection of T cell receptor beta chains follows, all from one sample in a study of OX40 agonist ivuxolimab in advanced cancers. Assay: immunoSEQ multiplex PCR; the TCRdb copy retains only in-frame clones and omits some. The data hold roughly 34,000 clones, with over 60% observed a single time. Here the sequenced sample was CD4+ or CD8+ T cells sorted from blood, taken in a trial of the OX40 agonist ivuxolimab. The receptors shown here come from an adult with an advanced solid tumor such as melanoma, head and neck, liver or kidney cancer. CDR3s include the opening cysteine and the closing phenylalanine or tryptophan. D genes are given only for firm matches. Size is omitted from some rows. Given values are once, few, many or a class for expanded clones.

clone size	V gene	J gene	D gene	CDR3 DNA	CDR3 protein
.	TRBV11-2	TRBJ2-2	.	TGTGCCAGCAGCTTGGAGGTATTGGGGGAGCTGTTTTTT	CASSLEVLGELFF
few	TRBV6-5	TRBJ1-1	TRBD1	TGTGCCAGCAGTCCGCGGGACAGGGGAAACACTGAAGCTTTCTTT	CASSPRDRGNTEAFF
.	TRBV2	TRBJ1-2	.	TGTGCCAGCAGAGCGGACAGCAACTATGGCTACACCTTC	CASRADSNYGYTF
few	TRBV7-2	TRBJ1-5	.	TGTGCCAGCAGCTTAGTAGGGGGGCCCCAGCATTTT	CASSLVGGPQHF
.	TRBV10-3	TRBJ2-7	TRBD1	TGTGCCATCACACGATCGGGACAGGGAGGCGAGCAGTACTTC	CAITRSGQGGEQYF
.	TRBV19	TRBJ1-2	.	TGTGCCAGTAGTATCGCCACAGACCTTAAATCCCCATATGGCTACACCTTC	CASSIATDLKSPYGYTF
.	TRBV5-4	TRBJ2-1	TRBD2	TGTGCCAGCAGCTCCCCTGGCGGGGGATCCTACAATGAGCAGTTCTTC	CASSSPGGGSYNEQFF
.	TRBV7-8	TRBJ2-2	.	TGTGCCAGCAGCTTCCTTGGGTACAAACCGAACACCGGGGAGCTGTTTTTT	CASSFLGYKPNTGELFF
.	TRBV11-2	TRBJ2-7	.	TGTGCCAGCAGCTTAGGAAAAGGGGCCGAGCAGTACTTC	CASSLGKGAEQYF
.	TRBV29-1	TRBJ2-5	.	TGCAGTCTCCTGCAGGGGCAAGAGACCCAGTACTTC	CSLLQGQETQYF
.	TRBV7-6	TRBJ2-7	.	TGTGCCAGCAGCTTAAGGATCCCGGACTCAAGCTTTACCTACGAGCAGTACTTC	CASSLRIPDSSFTYEQYF
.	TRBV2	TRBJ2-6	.	TGTGCCAGCAGTGAAAATGGATTCTCTGGGGCCAACGTCCTGACTTTC	CASSENGFSGANVLTF
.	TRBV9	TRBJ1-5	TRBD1	TGTGCCAGCAGCTTCTCCTGCCGGGACAGGGTAGATCAGCCCCAGCATTTT	CASSFSCRDRVDQPQHF
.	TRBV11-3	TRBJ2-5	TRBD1	TGTGCCAGCAGCTTAGTTGGGACAGACCAAGAGACCCAGTACTTC	CASSLVGTDQETQYF
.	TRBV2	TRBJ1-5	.	TGTGCCAGCAGGGAACAGGGAAGGACGAATCAGCCCCAGCATTTT	CASREQGRTNQPQHF
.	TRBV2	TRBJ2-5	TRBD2	TGTGCCAGCAGGGGGACTAAACAAGAGACCCAGTACTTC	CASRGTKQETQYF
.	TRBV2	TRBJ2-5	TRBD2	TGTGCCAGCAGTGAAGCGCGGAGTAGCGGGGGGATGGGAGAGACCCAGTACTTC	CASSEARSSGGMGETQYF
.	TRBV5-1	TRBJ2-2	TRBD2	TGCGCCAGCAGCTGGGGACTAGAGGGCACCGGGGAGCTGTTTTTT	CASSWGLEGTGELFF
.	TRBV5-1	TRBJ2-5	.	TGCGCCAGCAGCTTGGAGGGGGAGACCCAGTACTTC	CASSLEGETQYF